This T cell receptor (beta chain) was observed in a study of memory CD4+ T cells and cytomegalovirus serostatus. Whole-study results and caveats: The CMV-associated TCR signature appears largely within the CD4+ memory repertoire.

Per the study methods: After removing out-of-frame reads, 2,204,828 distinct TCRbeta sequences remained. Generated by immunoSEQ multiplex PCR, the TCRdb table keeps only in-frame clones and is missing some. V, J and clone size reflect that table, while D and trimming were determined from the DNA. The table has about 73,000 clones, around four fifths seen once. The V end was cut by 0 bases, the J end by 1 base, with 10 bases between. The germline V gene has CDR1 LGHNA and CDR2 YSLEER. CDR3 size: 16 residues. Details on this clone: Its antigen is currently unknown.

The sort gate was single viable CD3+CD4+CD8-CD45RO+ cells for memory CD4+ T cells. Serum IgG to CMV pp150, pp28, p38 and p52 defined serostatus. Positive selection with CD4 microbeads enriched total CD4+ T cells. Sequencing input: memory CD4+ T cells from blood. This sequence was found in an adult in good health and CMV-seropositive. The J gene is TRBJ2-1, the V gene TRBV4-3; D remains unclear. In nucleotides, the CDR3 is TGCGCCAGCAGCCAAGATGGAGCTCAATCCTACAATGAGCAGTTCTTC. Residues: CASSQDGAQSYNEQFF.